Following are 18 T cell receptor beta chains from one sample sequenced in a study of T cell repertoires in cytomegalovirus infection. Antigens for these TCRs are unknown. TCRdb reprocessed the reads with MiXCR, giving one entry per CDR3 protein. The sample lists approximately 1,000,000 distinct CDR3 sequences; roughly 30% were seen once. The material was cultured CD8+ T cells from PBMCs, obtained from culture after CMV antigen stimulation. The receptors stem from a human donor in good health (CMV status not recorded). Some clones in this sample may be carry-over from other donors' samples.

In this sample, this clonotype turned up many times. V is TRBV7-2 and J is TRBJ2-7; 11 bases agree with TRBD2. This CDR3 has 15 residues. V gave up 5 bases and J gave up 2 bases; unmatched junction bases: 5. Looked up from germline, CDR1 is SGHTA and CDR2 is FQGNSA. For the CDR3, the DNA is TGTGCCAGCAGCGGTTATAGCGGGGGGGCCTACGAGCAGTACGTC. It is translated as CASSGYSGGAYEQYV.

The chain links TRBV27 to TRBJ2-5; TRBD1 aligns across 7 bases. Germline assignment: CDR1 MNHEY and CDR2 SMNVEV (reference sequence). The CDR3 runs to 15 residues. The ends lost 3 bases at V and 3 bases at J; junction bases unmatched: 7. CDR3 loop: CASSFAGGKEETQYF. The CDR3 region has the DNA TGTGCCAGCAGTTTTGCAGGGGGAAAGGAAGAGACCCAGTACTTC.

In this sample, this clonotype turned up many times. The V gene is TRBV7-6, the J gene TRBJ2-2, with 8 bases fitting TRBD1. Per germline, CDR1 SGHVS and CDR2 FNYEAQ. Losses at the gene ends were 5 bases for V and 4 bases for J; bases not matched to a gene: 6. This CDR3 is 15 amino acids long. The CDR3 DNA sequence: TGTGCCAGCAGCCCCGGACAGGGTGGCACCGGGGAGCTGTTTTTT. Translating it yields CASSPGQGGTGELFF.

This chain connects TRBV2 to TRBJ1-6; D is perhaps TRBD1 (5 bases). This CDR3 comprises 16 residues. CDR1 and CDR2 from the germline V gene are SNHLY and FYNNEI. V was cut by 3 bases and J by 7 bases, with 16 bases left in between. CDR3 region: CASSDPGTLGNSPLHF. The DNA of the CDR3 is TGTGCCAGCAGTGACCCAGGGACCCTTGGAAATTCACCCCTCCACTTT.

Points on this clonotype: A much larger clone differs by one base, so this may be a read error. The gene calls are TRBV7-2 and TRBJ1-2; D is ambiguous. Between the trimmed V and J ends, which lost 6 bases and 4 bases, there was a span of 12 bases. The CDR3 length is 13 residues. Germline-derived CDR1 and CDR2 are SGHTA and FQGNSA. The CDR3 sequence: CASRTRPSYGYTF. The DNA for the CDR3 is TGTGCCAGCAGAACCAGACCGTCCTATGGCTACACCTTC.

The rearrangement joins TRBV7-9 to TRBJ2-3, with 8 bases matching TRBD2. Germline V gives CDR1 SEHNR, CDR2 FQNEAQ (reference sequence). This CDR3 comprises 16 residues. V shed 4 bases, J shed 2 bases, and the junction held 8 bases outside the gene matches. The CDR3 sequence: CASSSRTSRNTDTQYF. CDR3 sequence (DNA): TGTGCCAGCAGCTCCAGGACTAGCAGAAACACAGATACGCAGTATTTT.

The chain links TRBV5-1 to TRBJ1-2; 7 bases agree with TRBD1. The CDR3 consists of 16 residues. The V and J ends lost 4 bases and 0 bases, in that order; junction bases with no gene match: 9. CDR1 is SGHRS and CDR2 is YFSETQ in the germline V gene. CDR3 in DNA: TGCGCCAGCAGCATCAAGGACAGGCCACCTAACTATGGCTACACCTTC. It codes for CASSIKDRPPNYGYTF.

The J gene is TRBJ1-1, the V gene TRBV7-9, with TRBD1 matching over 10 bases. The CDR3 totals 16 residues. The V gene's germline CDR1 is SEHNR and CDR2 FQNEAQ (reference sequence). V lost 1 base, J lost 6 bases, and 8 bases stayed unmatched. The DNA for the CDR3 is TGTGCCAGCAGCTTAGGGGACAGGGGCGGCTTGGCTGAAGCTTTCTTT. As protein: CASSLGDRGGLAEAFF.

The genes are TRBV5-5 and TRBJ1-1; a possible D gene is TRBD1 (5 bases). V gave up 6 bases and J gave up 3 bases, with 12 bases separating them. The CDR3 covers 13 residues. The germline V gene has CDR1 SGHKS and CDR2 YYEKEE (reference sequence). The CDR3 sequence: CASTRVGDTEAFF. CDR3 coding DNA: TGTGCCAGCACCCGCGTAGGGGACACTGAAGCTTTCTTT.

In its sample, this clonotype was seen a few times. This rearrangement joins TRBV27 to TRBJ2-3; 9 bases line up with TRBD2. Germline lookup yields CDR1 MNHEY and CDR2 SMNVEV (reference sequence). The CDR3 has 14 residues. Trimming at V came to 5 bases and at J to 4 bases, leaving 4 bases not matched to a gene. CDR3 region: CASSEGLASDTQYF. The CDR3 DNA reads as TGTGCCAGCAGTGAGGGACTAGCTTCAGATACGCAGTATTTT.

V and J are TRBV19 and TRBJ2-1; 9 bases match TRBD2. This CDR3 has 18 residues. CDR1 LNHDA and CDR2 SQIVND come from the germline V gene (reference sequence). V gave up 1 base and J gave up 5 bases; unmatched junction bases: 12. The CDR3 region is CASSIVALGGGANNEQFF. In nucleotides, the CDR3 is TGTGCCAGTAGTATAGTGGCACTCGGCGGGGGGGCCAACAATGAGCAGTTCTTC. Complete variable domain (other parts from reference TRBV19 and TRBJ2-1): DGGITQSPKYLFRKEGQNVTLSCEQNLNHDAMYWYRQDPGQGLRLIYYSQIVNDFQKGDIAEGYSVSREKKESFPLTVTSAQKNPTAFYLCASSIVALGGGANNEQFFGPGTRLTVL.

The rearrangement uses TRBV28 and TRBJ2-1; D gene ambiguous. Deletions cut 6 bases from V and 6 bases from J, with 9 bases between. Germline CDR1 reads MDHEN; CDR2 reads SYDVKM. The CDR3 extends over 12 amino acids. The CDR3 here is CASSWGSNEQFF. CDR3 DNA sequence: TGTGCCAGCAGCTGGGGTAGCAATGAGCAGTTCTTC.

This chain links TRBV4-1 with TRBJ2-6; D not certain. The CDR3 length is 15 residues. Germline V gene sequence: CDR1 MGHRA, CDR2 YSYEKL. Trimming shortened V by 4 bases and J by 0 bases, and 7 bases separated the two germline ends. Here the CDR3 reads CASSPILSGANVLTF. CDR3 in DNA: TGCGCCAGCAGCCCCATCCTCTCTGGGGCCAACGTCCTGACTTTC.

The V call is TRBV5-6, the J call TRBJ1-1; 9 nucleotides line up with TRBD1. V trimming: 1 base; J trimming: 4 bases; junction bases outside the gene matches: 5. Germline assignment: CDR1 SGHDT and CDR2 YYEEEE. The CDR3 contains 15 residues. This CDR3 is CASSLNRGRSTEAFF. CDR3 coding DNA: TGTGCCAGCAGCTTGAACAGGGGGCGAAGCACTGAAGCTTTCTTT.

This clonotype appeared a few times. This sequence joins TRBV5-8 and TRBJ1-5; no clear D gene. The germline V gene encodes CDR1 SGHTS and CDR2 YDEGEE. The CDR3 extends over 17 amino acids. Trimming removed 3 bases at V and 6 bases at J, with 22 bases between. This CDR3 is CASSSPQYSRATQPQHF. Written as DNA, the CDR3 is TGTGCCAGCAGCTCGCCACAGTATTCCCGAGCAACTCAGCCCCAGCATTTT.

CDR3 nucleotides: TGCAGCGTTGTAGTGGGGACGGGCGGCTACACCTTC. Residues: CSVVVGTGGYTF. This chain joins TRBV29-1 and TRBJ1-2; a weak D match, TRBD1 (5 bases). This CDR3 spans 12 amino acids. Germline V gene data show CDR1 as SQVTM and CDR2 as ANQGSEA. V gave up 4 bases and J gave up 8 bases, with 14 bases separating them.

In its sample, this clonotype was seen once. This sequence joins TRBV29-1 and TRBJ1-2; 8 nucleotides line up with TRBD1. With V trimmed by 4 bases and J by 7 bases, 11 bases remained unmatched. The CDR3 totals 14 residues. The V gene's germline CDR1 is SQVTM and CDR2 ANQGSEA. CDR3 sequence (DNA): TGCAGCGTTGCCGAGGGGCAGGGGGCGAGTGGCTACACCTTC. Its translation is CSVAEGQGASGYTF.

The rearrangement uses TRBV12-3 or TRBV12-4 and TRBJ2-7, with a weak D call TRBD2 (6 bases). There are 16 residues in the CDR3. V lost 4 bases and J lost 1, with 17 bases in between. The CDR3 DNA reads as TGTGCCAGCAGTTCCCAACTGGGACGGGAGTCCTACGAGCAGTACTTC. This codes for CASSSQLGRESYEQYF.